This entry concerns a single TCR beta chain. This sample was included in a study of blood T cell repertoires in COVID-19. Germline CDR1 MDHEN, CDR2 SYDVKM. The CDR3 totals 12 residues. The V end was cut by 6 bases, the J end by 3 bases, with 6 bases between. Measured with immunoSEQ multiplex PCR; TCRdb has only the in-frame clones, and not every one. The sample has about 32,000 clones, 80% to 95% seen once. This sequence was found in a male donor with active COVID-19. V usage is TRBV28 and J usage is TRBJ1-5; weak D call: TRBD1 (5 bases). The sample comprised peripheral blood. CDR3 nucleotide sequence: TGTGCCAGCAGCAGGGCCAATCAGCCCCAGCATTTT. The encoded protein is CASSRANQPQHF.